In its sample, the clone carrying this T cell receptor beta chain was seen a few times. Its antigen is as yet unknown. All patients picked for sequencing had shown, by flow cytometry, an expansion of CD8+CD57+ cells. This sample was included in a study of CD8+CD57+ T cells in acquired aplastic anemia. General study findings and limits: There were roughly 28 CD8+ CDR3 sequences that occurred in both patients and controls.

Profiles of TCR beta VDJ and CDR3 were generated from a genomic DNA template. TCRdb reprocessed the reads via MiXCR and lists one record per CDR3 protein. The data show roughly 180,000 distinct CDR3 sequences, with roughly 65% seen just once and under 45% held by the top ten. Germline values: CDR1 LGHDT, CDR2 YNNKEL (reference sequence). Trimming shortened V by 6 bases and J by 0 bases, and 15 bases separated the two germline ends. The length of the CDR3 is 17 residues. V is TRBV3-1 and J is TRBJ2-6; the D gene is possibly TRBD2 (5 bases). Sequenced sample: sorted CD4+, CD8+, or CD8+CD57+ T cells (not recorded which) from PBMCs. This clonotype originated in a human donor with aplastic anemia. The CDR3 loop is CASSRRTAHSGANVLTF. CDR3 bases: TGTGCCAGCAGTAGGAGGACGGCTCACTCTGGGGCCAACGTCCTGACTTTC.